These T cell receptor beta chains were read from a single sample in a study of CXCR3-negative and CXCR3-positive naive CD8 T cells. TCRdb re-called the 5' RACE reads; every CDR3 protein appears as one record, without DNA. Its table records around 140,000 distinct CDR3 sequences. Material for sequencing was naive CXCR3+ CD8+ T cells from blood. The receptors shown here come from a human donor in good health. Some clones in this sample may be carry-over from other donors' samples. Each CDR3 is given with its conserved first and last residue. Each record gives: J gene, V gene, CDR3 protein.

>TRBJ2-6|TRBV19
CASSMEGQAVAGANVLTF
>TRBJ2-1|TRBV5-1
CASSLTSGSPYNEQFF
>TRBJ2-6|TRBV23-1
CASSHYTGGPKGAGANVLTF
>TRBJ2-1|TRBV5-1
CASSLDHRDRGNEQFF
>TRBJ2-1|TRBV11-1
CASSLNRNGLNEQFF
>TRBJ1-3|TRBV28
CASRIPGGSGNTIYF
>TRBJ2-1|TRBV20-1
CSARVLAGDYNEQFF
>TRBJ2-3|TRBV19
CAIGASPGGHSDTQYF
>TRBJ1-1|TRBV29-1
CSVVDLNTEAFF
>TRBJ2-2|TRBV6-2/TRBV6-3
CATTDSTGELFF
>TRBJ2-7|TRBV6-5
CASSYRRGDYEQYF
>TRBJ1-1|TRBV28
CASSPIKNTEAFF
>TRBJ2-7|TRBV25-1
CASSRQEPSYEQYF
>TRBJ2-1|TRBV27
CASSLSLGYNEQFF
>TRBJ2-1|TRBV28
CASSYGTSGVGSYNEQFF
>TRBJ1-6|TRBV11-2
CASSPNTSPLHF
>TRBJ2-5|TRBV29-1
CSVWGDSQETQYF
>TRBJ2-1|TRBV15
CATSDPGSPYNEQFF
>TRBJ2-5|TRBV20-1
CSARARGFETQYF
>TRBJ1-1|TRBV5-1
CASTSSGAVNTGAFF
>TRBJ2-1|TRBV6-1
CASSEYGNYEQFF
>TRBJ2-1|TRBV10-3
CAISPTLSVEQFF
>TRBJ2-7|TRBV15
CATSRAGQPSYEQYF
>TRBJ2-7|TRBV30
CAWSSFETGGLPSYEQYF
>TRBJ2-1|TRBV25-1
CASSPGGRASRNEQFF
>TRBJ2-7|TRBV6-6
CASSPGLAGVPYEQCF
>TRBJ2-7|TRBV28
CASSPGLAGGPEFYEQYF
>TRBJ2-7|TRBV21-1
CASSKKELAGAYEQYF
>TRBJ2-5|TRBV6-2/TRBV6-3
CASLPAGGMETQYF
>TRBJ2-7|TRBV20-1
CSATLLNYEQYF
>TRBJ2-7|TRBV24-1
CATSDLYEQYF
>TRBJ2-2|TRBV4-1
CASSRPDLGTGELFF
>TRBJ2-1|TRBV12-3/TRBV12-4
CASSPLSGGLLVQFF
>TRBJ1-2|TRBV6-2/TRBV6-3
CASSYGDRDYGYTF
>TRBJ2-1|TRBV11-1
CASSLEGKTYNEQFF
>TRBJ2-5|TRBV12-3/TRBV12-4
CASSGVAGLQETQYF
>TRBJ2-1|TRBV10-2
CASSETIAGVSSNEQFF
>TRBJ1-1|TRBV28
CASGSRLTTEAFF
>TRBJ2-7|TRBV20-1
CSARVSSSYEQYF
>TRBJ2-3|TRBV7-3
CASSFQGAADTQYF
>TRBJ2-3|TRBV28
CASSRIRVTVTDTQYF
>TRBJ2-2|TRBV6-6
CASSYSGPINTGELFF
>TRBJ1-5|TRBV28
CASSLETAQHF
>TRBJ2-7|TRBV20-1
CSAYRDRLYYEQYF
>TRBJ2-1|TRBV5-1
CASSPPPADYNEQFF
>TRBJ1-4|TRBV14
CASSQDWSEKLFF